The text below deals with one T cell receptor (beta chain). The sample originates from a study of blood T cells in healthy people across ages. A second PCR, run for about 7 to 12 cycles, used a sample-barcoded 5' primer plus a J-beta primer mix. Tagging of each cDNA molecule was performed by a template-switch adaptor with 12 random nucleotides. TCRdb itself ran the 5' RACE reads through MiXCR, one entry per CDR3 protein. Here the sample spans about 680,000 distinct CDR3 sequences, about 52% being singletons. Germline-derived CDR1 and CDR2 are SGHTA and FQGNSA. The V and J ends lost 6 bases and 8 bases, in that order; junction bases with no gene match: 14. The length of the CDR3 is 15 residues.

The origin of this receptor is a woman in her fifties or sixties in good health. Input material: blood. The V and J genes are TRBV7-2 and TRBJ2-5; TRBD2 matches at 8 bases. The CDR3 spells CASSPGLGLAVTQYF. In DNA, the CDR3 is TGTGCCAGCAGTCCGGGACTAGGCCTCGCAGTAACCCAGTACTTC.